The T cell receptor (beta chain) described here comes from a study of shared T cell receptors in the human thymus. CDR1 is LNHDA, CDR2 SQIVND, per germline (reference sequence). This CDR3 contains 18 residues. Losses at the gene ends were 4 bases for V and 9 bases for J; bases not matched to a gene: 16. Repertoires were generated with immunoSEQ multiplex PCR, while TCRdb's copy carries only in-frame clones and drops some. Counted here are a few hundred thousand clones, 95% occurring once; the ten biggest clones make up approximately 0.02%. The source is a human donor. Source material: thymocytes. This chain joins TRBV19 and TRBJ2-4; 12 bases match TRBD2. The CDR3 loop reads CASSTPRNRASGRAIQYF. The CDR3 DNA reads TGTGCCAGTAGTACGCCCCGAAACCGGGCTAGCGGGAGGGCCATTCAGTACTTC.